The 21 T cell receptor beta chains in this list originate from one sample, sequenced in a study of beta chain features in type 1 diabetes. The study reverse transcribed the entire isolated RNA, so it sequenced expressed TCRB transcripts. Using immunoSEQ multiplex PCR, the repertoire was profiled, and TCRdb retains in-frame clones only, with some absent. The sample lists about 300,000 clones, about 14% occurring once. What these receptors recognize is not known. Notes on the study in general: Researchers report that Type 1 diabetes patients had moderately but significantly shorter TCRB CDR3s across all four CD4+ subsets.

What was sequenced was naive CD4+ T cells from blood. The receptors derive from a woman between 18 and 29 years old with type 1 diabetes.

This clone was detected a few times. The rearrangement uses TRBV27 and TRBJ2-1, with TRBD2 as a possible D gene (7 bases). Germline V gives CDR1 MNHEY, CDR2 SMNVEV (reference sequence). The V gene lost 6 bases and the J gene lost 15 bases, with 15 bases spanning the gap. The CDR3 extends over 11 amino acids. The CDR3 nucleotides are TGTGCCAGCAGACTGGGGGGGCTAGGGTTCTTC. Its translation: CASRLGGLGFF.

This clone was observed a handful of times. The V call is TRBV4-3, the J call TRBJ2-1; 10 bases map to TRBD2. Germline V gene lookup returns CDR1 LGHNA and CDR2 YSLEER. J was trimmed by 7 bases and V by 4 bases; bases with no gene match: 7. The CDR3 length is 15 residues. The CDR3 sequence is CASSRTGTSANEQFF. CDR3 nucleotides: TGCGCCAGCAGCCGCACCGGGACTAGCGCGAATGAGCAGTTCTTC.

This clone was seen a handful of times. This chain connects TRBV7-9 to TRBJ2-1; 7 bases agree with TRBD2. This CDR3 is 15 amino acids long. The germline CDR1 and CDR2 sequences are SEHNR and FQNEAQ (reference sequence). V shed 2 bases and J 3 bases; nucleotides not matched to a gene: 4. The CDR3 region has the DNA TGTGCCAGCAGCTTATTCCTAGCGGACTACAATGAGCAGTTCTTC. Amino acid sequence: CASSLFLADYNEQFF. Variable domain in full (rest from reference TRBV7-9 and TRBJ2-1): DTGVSQNPRHKITKRGQNVTFRCDPISEHNRLYWYRQTLGQGPEFLTYFQNEAQLEKSRLLSDRFSAERPKGSFSTLEIQRTEQGDSAMYLCASSLFLADYNEQFFGPGTRLTVL.

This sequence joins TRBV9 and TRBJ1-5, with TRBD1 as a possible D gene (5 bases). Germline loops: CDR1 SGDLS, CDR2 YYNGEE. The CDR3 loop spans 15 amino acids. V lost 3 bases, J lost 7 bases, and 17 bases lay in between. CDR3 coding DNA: TGTGCCAGCAGCGCCGGCGGGGCTGAGGGGCAGCCCCAGCATTTT. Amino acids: CASSAGGAEGQPQHF. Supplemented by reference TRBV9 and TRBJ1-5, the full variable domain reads DSGVTQTPKHLITATGQRVTLRCSPRSGDLSVYWYQQSLDQGLQFLIQYYNGEERAKGNILERFSAQQFPDLHSELNLSSLELGDSALYFCASSAGGAEGQPQHFGDGTRLSIL.

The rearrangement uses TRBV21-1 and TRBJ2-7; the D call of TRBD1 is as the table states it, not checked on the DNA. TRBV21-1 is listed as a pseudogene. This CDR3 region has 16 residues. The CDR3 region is CASSSRQGASSYEQYV. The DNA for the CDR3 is TGTGCCAGCAGCAGCAGACAGGGGGCATCATCCTACGAGCAGTACGTC.

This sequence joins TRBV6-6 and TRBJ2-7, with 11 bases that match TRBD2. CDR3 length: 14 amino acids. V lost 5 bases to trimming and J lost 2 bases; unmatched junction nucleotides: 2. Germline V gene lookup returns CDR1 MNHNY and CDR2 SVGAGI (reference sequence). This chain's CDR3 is CASSLTSGTYEQYF. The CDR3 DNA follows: TGTGCCAGCAGTCTGACTAGCGGGACCTACGAGCAGTACTTC.

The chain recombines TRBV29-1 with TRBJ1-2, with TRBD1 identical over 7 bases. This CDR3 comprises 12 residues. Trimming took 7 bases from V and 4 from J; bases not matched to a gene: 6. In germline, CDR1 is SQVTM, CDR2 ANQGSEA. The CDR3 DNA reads TGCAGCGCGCAGGGGGTCAGCTATGGCTACACCTTC. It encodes CSAQGVSYGYTF.

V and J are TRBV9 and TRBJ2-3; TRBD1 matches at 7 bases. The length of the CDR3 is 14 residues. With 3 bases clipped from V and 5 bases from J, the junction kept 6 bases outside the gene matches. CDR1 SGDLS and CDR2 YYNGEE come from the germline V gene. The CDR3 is CASSASQGQDTQYF. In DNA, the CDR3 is TGTGCCAGCAGCGCCTCACAGGGGCAAGATACGCAGTATTTT. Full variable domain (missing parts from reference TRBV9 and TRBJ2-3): DSGVTQTPKHLITATGQRVTLRCSPRSGDLSVYWYQQSLDQGLQFLIQYYNGEERAKGNILERFSAQQFPDLHSELNLSSLELGDSALYFCASSASQGQDTQYFGPGTRLTVL.

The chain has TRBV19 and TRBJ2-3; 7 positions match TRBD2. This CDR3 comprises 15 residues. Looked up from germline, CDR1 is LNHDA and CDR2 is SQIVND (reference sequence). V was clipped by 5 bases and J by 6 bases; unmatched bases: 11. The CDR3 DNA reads TGTGCCAGTAGTCCCGAGCGGGGATGGGGGGATACGCAGTATTTT. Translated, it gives CASSPERGWGDTQYF.

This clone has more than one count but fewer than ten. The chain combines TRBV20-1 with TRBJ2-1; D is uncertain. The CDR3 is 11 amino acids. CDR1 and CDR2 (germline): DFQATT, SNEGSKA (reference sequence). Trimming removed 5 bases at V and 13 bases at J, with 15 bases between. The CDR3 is CSAASLGAQFF. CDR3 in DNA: TGCAGTGCTGCCTCGCTAGGCGCACAGTTCTTC.

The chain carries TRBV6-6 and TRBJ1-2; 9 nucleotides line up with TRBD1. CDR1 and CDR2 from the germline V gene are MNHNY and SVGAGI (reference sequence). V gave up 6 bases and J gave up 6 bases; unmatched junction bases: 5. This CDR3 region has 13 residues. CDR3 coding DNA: TGTGCCAGCAGCCCGGGACAGGGTCATGGCTACACCTTC. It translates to CASSPGQGHGYTF.

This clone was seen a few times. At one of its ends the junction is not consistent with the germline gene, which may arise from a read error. The CDR3 coding sequence is TGTGCCAGCAGCGAAGGTTTAATGTCGGGCATTCAGTACTTC. Its translation: CASSEGLMSGIQYF. This rearrangement joins TRBV6-1 to TRBJ2-4; D not resolved. Germline V lookup: CDR1 MNHNS, CDR2 SASEGT. There are 14 residues in the CDR3.

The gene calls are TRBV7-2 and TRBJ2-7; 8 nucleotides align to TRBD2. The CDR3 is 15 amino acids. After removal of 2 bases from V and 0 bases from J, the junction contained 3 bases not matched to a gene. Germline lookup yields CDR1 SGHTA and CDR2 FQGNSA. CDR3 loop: CASSLTSGLSYEQYV. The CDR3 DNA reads TGTGCCAGCAGCTTAACTAGCGGACTCTCCTACGAGCAGTACGTC.

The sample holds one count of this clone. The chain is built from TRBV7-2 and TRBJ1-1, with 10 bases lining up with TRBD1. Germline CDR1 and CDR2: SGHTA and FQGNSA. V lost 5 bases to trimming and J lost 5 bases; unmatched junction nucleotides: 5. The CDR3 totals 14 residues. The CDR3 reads CASSPGQGITEAFF. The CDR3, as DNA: TGTGCCAGCAGCCCGGGACAGGGGATAACTGAAGCTTTCTTT.

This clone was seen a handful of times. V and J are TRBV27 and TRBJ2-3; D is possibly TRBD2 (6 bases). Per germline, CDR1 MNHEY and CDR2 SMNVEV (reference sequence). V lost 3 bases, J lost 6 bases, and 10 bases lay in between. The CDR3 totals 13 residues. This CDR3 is CASSFREPDTQYF. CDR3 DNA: TGTGCCAGCAGTTTTCGGGAGCCCGATACGCAGTATTTT.

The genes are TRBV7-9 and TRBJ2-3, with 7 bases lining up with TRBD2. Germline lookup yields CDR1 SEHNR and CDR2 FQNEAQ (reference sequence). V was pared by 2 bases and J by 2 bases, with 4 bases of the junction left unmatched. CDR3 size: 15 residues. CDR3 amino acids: CASSLSSGPTDTQYF. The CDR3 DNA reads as TGTGCCAGCAGCTTATCTAGCGGTCCCACAGATACGCAGTATTTT.

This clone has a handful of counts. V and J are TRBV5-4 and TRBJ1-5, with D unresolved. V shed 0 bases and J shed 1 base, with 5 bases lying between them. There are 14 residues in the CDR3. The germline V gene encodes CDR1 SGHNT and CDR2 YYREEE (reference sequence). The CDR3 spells CASSLDRSNQPQHF. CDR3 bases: TGTGCCAGCAGCTTGGATCGGAGCAATCAGCCCCAGCATTTT.

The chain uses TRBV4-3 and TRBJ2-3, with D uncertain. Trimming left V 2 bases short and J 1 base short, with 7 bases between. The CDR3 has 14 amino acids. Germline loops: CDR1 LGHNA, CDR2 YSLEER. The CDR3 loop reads CASSQRHRTDTQYF. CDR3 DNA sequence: TGCGCCAGCAGCCAAAGACACCGCACAGATACGCAGTATTTT.

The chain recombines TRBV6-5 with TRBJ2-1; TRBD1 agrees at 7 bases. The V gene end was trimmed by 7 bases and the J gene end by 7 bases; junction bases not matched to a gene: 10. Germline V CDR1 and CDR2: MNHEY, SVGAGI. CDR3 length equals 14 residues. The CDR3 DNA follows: TGTGCCAGCACCCCAGGGGGATCGGTAAATGAGCAGTTCTTC. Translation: CASTPGGSVNEQFF.

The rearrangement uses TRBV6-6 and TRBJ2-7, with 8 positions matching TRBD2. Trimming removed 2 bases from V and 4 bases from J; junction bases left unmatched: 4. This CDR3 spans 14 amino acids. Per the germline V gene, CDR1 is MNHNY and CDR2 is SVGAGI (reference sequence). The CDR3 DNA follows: TGTGCCAGCAGTTACGGGCGGGGGGAATACGAGCAGTACTTC. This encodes CASSYGRGEYEQYF.

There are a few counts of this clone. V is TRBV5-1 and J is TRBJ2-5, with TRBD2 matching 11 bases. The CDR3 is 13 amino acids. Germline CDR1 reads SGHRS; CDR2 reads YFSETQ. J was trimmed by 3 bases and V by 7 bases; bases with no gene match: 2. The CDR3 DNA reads TGCGCCAGCCAACTAGCGGGAGAAGAGACCCAGTACTTC. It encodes CASQLAGEETQYF.